This T cell receptor (beta chain) originates from a study of early T cells in non-severe SARS-CoV-2 infection (dated by TCRdb to about 2021). As for the study more broadly: Because TCR sequencing relied on bulk RNA taken from unsorted whole blood, pairing of alpha and beta chains was not possible. General study outcomes and caveats: VDJdb matching was skewed toward anti-spike CD8 responses and likely underestimated virus-specific expansions by missing private and CD4 specificities.

This clonotype was observed at least ten times. No cognate antigen has been identified for it. Base qualities are not at hand, and no much larger clone is one base apart. The library was generated by 5' RACE. The instrument given in TCRdb is NextSeq 500. To correct for sequencing error and PCR bias, the TCR library protocol tagged individual cDNA molecules with unique molecular identifiers. Both TCR alpha and beta chains were sequenced, and tight co-correlation was observed between alpha and beta sequence abundances in each sample. As for how the authors treated the data: V gene, J gene and CDR3 annotation of TCR sequences was performed with Decombinator V4. TCRs were defined as expanded if a significant change between any two time points was detected under a Poisson model with p below 0.0001. TCR abundances were normalised to the total number of TCRs sequenced per sample and were expressed as counts per million. MAIT TCRs were defined by TRAV1-2 paired with TRAJ12, TRAJ20 or TRAJ33, and iNKT TCRs by TRAV10 paired with TRAJ18. VDJdb, accessed 1 November 2021, was searched for CMV, EBV and SARS-CoV-2 annotated TCRs, with TCRs annotated for multiple antigens excluded. TCRdb reran the public reads through fastp at Q25 and MiXCR, keeping productive beta chains. Records with the same CDR3 protein are collapsed into one entry carrying the most frequent genes and DNA. What appears here as the V and J calls and clone size reflects TCRdb's work, not the paper's. The sample table contains roughly 52,000 distinct CDR3 sequences; only one count was recorded for around 6.5% of them. The ten largest account for approximately 3% of the sample.

CDR1 SQVTM and CDR2 ANQGSEA were looked up in the germline V gene. Including cysteine and phenylalanine, the CDR3 has 14 amino acids. The sequence is cut down to CDR3 DNA, 42 bases in frame from base 1. Trimming takes 2 bases from V and 1 base from J, and the germline ends sit 11 bases apart. A case-control design nested within a healthcare worker cohort in London, UK, was used, with weekly nasopharyngeal swab PCR tests and blood sampling performed. Healthcare workers were recruited between 23 and 31 March 2020, during the week of the UK lockdown, and were followed weekly for up to roughly 16 weeks.

The receptor chain draws on TRBV29-1 and TRBJ1-2; the D segment could be TRBD1, given 5 matching bases. This sequence originates from an adult who was a healthcare worker with PCR-confirmed SARS-CoV-2 infection or an uninfected control (not recorded which). The material was whole blood, obtained at baseline. At the DNA level, the sequence is TGCAGCGTTGAAAGACGGGACGGTAACTATGGCTACACCTTC. This encodes CSVERRDGNYGYTF.